Listed here are 5 T cell receptor beta chains from one sample, sequenced in a study of blood T cell repertoires in COVID-19. Sequenced by immunoSEQ multiplex PCR; TCRdb stores in-frame clones only, minus some. The data contain hundreds of thousands of clones, roughly 88% of them seen just once; the ten biggest clones take up 1.4%. Specimen: peripheral blood. The source of these receptors is a woman in her 30s with active or convalescent COVID-19.

This chain joins TRBV5-1 and TRBJ2-7; 9 bases align to TRBD1. The CDR3 spans 16 residues. V dropped 4 bases and J dropped 5; count of bases not matched to a gene: 13. Germline loops: CDR1 SGHRS, CDR2 YFSETQ. The CDR3 reads CASSPLGDREWDEQYF. Here the CDR3 DNA reads TGCGCCAGCAGCCCTTTGGGGGACAGGGAATGGGACGAGCAGTACTTC. The entire variable domain, with the rest obtained from reference TRBV5-1 and TRBJ2-7, is as follows: KAGVTQTPRYLIKTRGQQVTLSCSPISGHRSVSWYQQTPGQGLQFLFEYFSETQRNKGNFPGRFSGRQFSNSRSEMNVSTLELGDSALYLCASSPLGDREWDEQYFGPGTRLTVT.

The rearrangement uses TRBV4-1 and TRBJ2-7; 11 bases match TRBD1. The CDR3 has 15 amino acids. Germline lookup yields CDR1 MGHRA and CDR2 YSYEKL. V trimming: 2 bases; J trimming: 3 bases; junction bases outside the gene matches: 3. For the CDR3, the DNA is TGCGCCAGCAGCCAACCGGGACAGGGGGTCTACGAGCAGTACTTC. Translated: CASSQPGQGVYEQYF.

V is TRBV12-3 or TRBV12-4 and J is TRBJ2-3, with D hard to call. Trimming left V 4 bases short and J 0 bases short, with 2 bases between. This CDR3 has 12 amino acids. The CDR3 spells CASSSSTDTQYF. CDR3 sequence (DNA): TGTGCCAGCAGTTCTAGCACAGATACGCAGTATTTT.

This clone was counted once. This chain uses TRBV6-5 with TRBJ1-6, with TRBD1 identical over 8 bases. Germline V gene sequence: CDR1 MNHEY, CDR2 SVGAGI. Losses at the gene ends were 4 bases for V and 8 bases for J; bases not matched to a gene: 7. This CDR3 spans 15 amino acids. CDR3 region: CASSSPQGADSPLHF. CDR3 in DNA: TGTGCCAGCAGTTCCCCCCAGGGGGCTGATTCACCCCTCCACTTT.

This chain connects TRBV27 to TRBJ2-2; D is uncertain. Germline CDR1 and CDR2: MNHEY and SMNVEV (reference sequence). This CDR3 comprises 16 residues. Trimming took off 6 bases at V and 0 bases at J, with 14 bases between the two ends. The CDR3 DNA sequence: TGTGCCAGCAGCCTTTCTGGGCAGGCGAACACCGGGGAGCTGTTTTTT. Protein: CASSLSGQANTGELFF.